The clone carrying this TCR beta chain was seen only once. The source of the sample is a study of blood T cell repertoires in COVID-19. Study-level background: Italy, Spain and the United States were the sources of the convalescent and acute COVID-19 samples. In each case, the material was cDNA or gDNA derived from T cells, B-cell-depleted T cells, or PBMCs.

As handled by the study authors: Estimation of nucleated cell counts relied on the amplification of reference gene primers. Produced via immunoSEQ multiplex PCR; TCRdb's table is partial and in-frame only. That table gives V, J and clone size, and the DNA gave D and trimming. The sample contains 200,000 to 250,000 clones, around 89% of which appear only once. The clonotype originates from a man aged 25 to 40 with COVID-19, enrolled during active disease. Sequencing was carried out using peripheral blood.

In DNA form, the CDR3 reads TGTGCCAGCAGCCTGGGGGGGCCTGGCTACACCTTC. As protein: CASSLGGPGYTF. The chain links TRBV28 to TRBJ1-2; tentatively, D is TRBD1 (6 bases). The CDR3 has 12 amino acids. CDR1 and CDR2 from the germline V gene are MDHEN and SYDVKM. V lost 6 bases and J 7 bases, leaving 12 bases between the germline ends.